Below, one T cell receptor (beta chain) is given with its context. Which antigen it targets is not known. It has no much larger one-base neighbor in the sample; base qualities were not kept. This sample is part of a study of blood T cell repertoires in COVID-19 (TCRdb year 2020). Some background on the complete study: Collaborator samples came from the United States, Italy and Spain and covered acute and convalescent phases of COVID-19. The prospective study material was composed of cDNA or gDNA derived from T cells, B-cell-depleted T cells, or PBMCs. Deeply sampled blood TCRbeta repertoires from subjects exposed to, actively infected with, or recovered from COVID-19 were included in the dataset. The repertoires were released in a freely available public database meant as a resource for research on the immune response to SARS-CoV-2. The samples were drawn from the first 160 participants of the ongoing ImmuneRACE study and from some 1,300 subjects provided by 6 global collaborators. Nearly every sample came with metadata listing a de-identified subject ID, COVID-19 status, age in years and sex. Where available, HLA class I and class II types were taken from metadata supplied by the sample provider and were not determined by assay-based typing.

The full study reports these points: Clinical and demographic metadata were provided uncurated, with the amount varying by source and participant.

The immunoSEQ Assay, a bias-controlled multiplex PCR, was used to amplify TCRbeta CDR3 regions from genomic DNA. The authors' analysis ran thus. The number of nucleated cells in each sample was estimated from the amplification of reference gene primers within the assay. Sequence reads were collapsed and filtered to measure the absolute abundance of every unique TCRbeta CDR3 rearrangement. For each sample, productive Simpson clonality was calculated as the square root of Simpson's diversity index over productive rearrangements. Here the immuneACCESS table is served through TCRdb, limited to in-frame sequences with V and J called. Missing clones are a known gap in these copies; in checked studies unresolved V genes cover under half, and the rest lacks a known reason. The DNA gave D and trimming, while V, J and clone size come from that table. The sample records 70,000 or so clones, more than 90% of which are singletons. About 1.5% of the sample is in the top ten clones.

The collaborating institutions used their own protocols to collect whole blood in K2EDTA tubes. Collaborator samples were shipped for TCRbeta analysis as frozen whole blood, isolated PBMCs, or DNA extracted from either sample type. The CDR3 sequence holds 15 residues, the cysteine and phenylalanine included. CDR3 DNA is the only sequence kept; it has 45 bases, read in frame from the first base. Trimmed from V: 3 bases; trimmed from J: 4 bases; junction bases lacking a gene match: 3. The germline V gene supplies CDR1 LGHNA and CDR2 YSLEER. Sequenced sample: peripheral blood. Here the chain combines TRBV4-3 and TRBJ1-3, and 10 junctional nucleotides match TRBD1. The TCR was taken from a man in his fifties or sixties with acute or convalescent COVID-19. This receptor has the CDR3 CASSHGTGVGNTIYF. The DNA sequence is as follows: TGCGCCAGCAGCCACGGGACAGGGGTGGGAAACACCATATATTTT.